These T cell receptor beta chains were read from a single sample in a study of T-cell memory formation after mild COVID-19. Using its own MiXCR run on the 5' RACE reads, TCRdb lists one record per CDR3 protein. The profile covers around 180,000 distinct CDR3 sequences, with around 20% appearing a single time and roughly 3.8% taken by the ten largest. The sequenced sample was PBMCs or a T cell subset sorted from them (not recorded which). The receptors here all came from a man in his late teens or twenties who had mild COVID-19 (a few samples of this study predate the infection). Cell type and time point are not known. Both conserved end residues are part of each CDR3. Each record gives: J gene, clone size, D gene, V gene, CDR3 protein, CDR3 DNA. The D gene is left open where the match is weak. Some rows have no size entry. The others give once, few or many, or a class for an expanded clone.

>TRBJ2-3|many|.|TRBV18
CASSLSRSTDTQYF
TGTGCCAGCTCACTATCTCGGTCCACAGATACGCAGTATTTT
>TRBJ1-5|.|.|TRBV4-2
CASSQFRGTQPQHF
TGTGCCAGCAGCCAATTCAGGGGCACTCAGCCCCAGCATTTT
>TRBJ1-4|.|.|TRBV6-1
CASSETGISGDEKLFF
TGTGCCAGCAGTGAGACGGGAATCTCGGGCGATGAAAAACTGTTTTTT
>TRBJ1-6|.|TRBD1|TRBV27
CASSEPDRDGYNSPLHF
TGTGCCAGCAGTGAACCGGACAGGGACGGGTATAATTCACCCCTCCACTTT
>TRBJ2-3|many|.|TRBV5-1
CASRPGPPARDTQYF
TGCGCCAGTAGGCCGGGCCCTCCCGCCAGAGATACGCAGTATTTT
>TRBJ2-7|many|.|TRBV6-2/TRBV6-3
CASSPTPGGLYEQYF
TGTGCCAGCAGTCCAACCCCCGGGGGCCTCTACGAGCAGTACTTC
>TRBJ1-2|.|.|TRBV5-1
CASSPEVGSTLPMHGYTF
TGCGCCAGCAGCCCCGAAGTGGGGAGCACTTTACCCATGCACGGCTACACCTTC
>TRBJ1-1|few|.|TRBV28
CASSLPRNTEAFF
TGTGCCAGCAGTTTACCCCGGAACACTGAAGCTTTCTTT
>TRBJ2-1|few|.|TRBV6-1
CASSERGDPLRDEQFF
TGTGCCAGCAGTGAACGCGGGGACCCCCTCAGGGATGAGCAGTTCTTC
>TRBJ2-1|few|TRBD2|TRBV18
CASSPSGGEHEQFF
TGTGCCAGCTCACCTAGCGGGGGGGAGCATGAGCAGTTCTTC
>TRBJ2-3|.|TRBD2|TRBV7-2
CASSLGLAEKDTQYF
TGTGCCAGCAGCTTAGGGCTAGCGGAGAAAGATACGCAGTATTTT
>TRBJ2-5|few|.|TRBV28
CASSPTGPQETQYF
TGTGCCAGCAGTCCAACCGGACCACAAGAGACCCAGTACTTC
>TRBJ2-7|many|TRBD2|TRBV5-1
CASSFAGVSYEQYF
TGCGCCAGCAGCTTCGCGGGGGTTTCCTACGAGCAGTACTTC
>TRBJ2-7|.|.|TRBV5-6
CASQKTGTSYEQYF
TGTGCCAGCCAAAAGACAGGGACTTCCTACGAGCAGTACTTC
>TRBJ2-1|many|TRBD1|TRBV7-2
CASSTGQGNYNEQFF
TGTGCCAGCAGCACGGGACAGGGTAACTACAATGAGCAGTTCTTC
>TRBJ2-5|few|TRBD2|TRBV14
CASSQNGGAWQETQYF
TGTGCCAGCAGCCAGAACGGGGGGGCCTGGCAAGAGACCCAGTACTTC
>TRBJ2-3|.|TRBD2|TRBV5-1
CASSLDTSGDGTQYF
TGCGCCAGCAGCTTGGATACTAGCGGGGACGGTACGCAGTATTTT
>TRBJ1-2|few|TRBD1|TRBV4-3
CASSGAWTGELGYTF
TGCGCCAGCAGCGGGGCCTGGACAGGGGAACTTGGCTACACCTTC
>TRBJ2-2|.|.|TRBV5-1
CASSRRETGELFF
TGCGCCAGCAGCAGGAGAGAGACCGGGGAGCTGTTTTTT
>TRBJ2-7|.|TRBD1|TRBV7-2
CASSLRQGVVYEQYF
TGTGCCAGCAGCCTAAGACAGGGGGTAGTTTACGAGCAGTACTTC
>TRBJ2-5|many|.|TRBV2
CASRADRETQYF
TGTGCCAGCAGGGCGGACAGAGAGACCCAGTACTTC
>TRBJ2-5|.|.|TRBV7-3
CASSLSSGETQYF
TGTGCCAGCAGCTTAAGTTCGGGAGAGACCCAGTACTTC
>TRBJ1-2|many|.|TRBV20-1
CSARDLGASSGYTF
TGCAGTGCTAGAGATCTGGGGGCGTCTTCCGGCTACACCTTC
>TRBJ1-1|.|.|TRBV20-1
CSAVQPLNTEAFF
TGCAGTGCTGTACAACCTTTGAACACTGAAGCTTTCTTT
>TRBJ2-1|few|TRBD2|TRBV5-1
CASSLRAARGDEQFF
TGCGCCAGCAGCTTGAGGGCAGCCCGGGGGGATGAGCAGTTCTTC
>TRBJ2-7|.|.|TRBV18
CASSPGQSSYEQYF
TGTGCCAGCTCACCAGGTCAGAGCTCCTACGAGCAGTACTTC
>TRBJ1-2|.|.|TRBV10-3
CAISFQQGPSEGYTF
TGTGCCATCAGTTTTCAACAGGGCCCCTCAGAAGGCTACACCTTC
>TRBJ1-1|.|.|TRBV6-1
CASRRPGSLTEAFF
TGTGCCAGCAGACGGCCCGGGTCCCTGACTGAAGCTTTCTTT
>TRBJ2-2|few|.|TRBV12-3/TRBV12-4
CASSRVGMSAGELFF
TGTGCCAGCAGCCGGGTAGGGATGTCGGCCGGGGAGCTGTTTTTT
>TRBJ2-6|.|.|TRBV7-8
CASSWSIGANVLTF
TGTGCCAGCAGCTGGAGTATAGGGGCCAACGTCCTGACTTTC
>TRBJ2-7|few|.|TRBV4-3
CASSQEWGGAPHEQYF
TGCGCCAGCAGCCAAGAATGGGGGGGCGCTCCCCACGAGCAGTACTTC
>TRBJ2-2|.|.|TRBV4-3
CASSPWGGSNTGELFF
TGCGCCAGCAGCCCCTGGGGAGGCTCGAACACCGGGGAGCTGTTTTTT
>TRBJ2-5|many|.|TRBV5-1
CASSLEGVYQETQYF
TGCGCCAGCAGCTTGGAGGGGGTCTACCAAGAGACCCAGTACTTC
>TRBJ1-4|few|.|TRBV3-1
CASSQNALTNEKLFF
TGTGCCAGCAGCCAAAATGCGTTAACTAATGAAAAACTGTTTTTT
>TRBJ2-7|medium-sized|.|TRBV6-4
CASSDIGDSHEQYF
TGTGCCAGCAGTGACATCGGAGACAGTCACGAGCAGTACTTC
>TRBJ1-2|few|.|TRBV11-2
CASSVDTLTVNYGYTF
TGTGCCAGCAGCGTGGACACCCTGACAGTAAACTATGGCTACACCTTC
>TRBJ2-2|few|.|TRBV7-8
CASRTPGQSDTGELFF
TGTGCCAGCAGGACTCCGGGACAATCGGACACCGGGGAGCTGTTTTTT
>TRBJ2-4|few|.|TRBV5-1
CASSLEPGDGGAKNIQYF
TGCGCCAGCAGCTTGGAACCAGGGGACGGCGGGGCCAAAAACATTCAGTACTTC
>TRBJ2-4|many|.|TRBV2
CASGLAGGNIQYF
TGTGCCAGCGGGCTGGCAGGGGGGAACATTCAGTACTTC
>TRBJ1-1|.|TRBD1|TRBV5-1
CASSPDRGMGTEAFF
TGCGCCAGCAGCCCGGACAGGGGTATGGGCACTGAAGCTTTCTTT
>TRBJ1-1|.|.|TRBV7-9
CASSSQRDTEAFF
TGTGCCAGCAGCTCCCAAAGGGACACTGAAGCTTTCTTT
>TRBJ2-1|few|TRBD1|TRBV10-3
CASRGQGRYNEQFF
TGTGCCAGCCGAGGACAGGGCCGCTACAATGAGCAGTTCTTC
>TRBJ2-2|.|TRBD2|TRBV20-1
CSAMSGTSTGELFF
TGCAGTGCCATGTCCGGGACTAGCACCGGGGAGCTGTTTTTT
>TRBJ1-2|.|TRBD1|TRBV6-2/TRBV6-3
CASSLNRDRSAHNYGYTF
TGTGCCAGCAGTCTAAACCGGGACAGGAGCGCTCATAACTATGGCTACACCTTC
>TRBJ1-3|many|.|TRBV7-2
CASSPVGGGNTIYF
TGTGCCAGCAGCCCGGTGGGGGGTGGAAACACCATATATTTT
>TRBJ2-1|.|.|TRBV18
CASSKTRVIDEQFF
TGTGCCAGCTCAAAAACTCGGGTCATCGATGAGCAGTTCTTC
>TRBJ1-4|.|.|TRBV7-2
CASSLGGGRANEKLFF
TGTGCCAGCAGCTTAGGGGGTGGACGGGCGAATGAAAAACTGTTTTTT
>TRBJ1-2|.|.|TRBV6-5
CASSRKGDDYGYTF
TGTGCCAGCAGTCGGAAGGGGGACGACTATGGCTACACCTTC
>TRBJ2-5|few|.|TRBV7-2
CASTLSGLEETQYF
TGTGCCAGCACCCTTAGCGGACTGGAAGAGACCCAGTACTTC
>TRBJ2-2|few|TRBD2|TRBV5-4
CASSLFGAGGTGELFF
TGTGCCAGCAGCTTGTTTGGAGCGGGGGGTACCGGGGAGCTGTTTTTT
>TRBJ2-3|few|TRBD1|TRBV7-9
CASSSLQGRNTQYF
TGTGCCAGCAGCTCCTTACAGGGGCGAAATACGCAGTATTTT
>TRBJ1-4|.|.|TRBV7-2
CASSPDRTNEKLFF
TGTGCCAGCAGCCCTGACAGGACGAATGAAAAACTGTTTTTT
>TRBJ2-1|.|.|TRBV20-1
CSARPGHEQFF
TGCAGTGCTAGACCCGGGCATGAGCAGTTCTTC
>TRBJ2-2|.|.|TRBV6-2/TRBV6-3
CASKPGDRNTGELFF
TGTGCCAGCAAACCGGGGGATCGAAACACCGGGGAGCTGTTTTTT
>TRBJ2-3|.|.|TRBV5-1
CASSPVAGTDTQYF
TGCGCCAGCAGCCCGGTGGCGGGGACAGATACGCAGTATTTT
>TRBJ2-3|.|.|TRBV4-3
CASSQGGGGSIADTQYF
TGCGCCAGCAGCCAAGGGGGAGGGGGCAGTATCGCAGATACGCAGTATTTT
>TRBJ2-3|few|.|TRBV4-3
CASSQENYNTQYF
TGCGCCAGCAGCCAAGAGAATTATAATACGCAGTATTTT